Listed below are T cell receptor beta chains from one sample, sequenced in a study of blood T cell repertoires in COVID-19. Libraries were prepared by immunoSEQ multiplex PCR; TCRdb keeps only in-frame clonotypes and omits some of them. The sample includes roughly 5,500 clones, around nine tenths of them seen just once. Sequences were obtained from peripheral blood. These receptors all come from a human donor in a cohort sampled during active COVID-19. Each CDR3 is given with its conserved first and last residue. A D gene is named only where the DNA matches it firmly. Clone size appears in some rows only: once, few, many, or a class for an expanded clone.

J gene: TRBJ1-2
clone size: -
V gene: TRBV5-5
D gene: TRBD1
CDR3 DNA: TGTGCCAGCAGCTTAACAGGGGCCGGTAACTATGGCTACACCTTC
CDR3 protein: CASSLTGAGNYGYTF

J gene: TRBJ2-7
clone size: few
V gene: TRBV5-6
D gene: TRBD2
CDR3 DNA: TGTGCCAGCATCCCCGACGGGGGGGTATACGAGCAGTACTTC
CDR3 protein: CASIPDGGVYEQYF

J gene: TRBJ2-3
clone size: once
V gene: TRBV7-9
D gene: -
CDR3 DNA: TGTGCCAGCAGCTTATCTTCAGATACGCAGTATTTT
CDR3 protein: CASSLSSDTQYF

J gene: TRBJ2-3
clone size: -
V gene: TRBV19
D gene: -
CDR3 DNA: TGTGCCAGTACCTCTAAGCAGCGTGCGGGAACAGATACGCAGTATTTT
CDR3 protein: CASTSKQRAGTDTQYF

J gene: TRBJ1-2
clone size: -
V gene: TRBV27
D gene: -
CDR3 DNA: TGTGCCAGCAGCCCCGGGGGGGTCGGGGCCAACACCTTC
CDR3 protein: CASSPGGVGANTF

J gene: TRBJ2-5
clone size: -
V gene: TRBV19
D gene: TRBD2
CDR3 DNA: TGTGCCAGTAGTATAGTGTCGGGAGGGCCAGAGACCCAGTACTTC
CDR3 protein: CASSIVSGGPETQYF

J gene: TRBJ2-1
clone size: -
V gene: TRBV3-1/TRBV3-2
D gene: TRBD2
CDR3 DNA: TGTGCCAGCAGCCTCGGACTAGCGGGAGATCATGAGCAGTTCTTC
CDR3 protein: CASSLGLAGDHEQFF

J gene: TRBJ2-1
clone size: -
V gene: TRBV7-9
D gene: -
CDR3 DNA: TGTGCCAGCAGCTTAATAATAGGCGGATACAATGAGCAGTTCTTC
CDR3 protein: CASSLIIGGYNEQFF

J gene: TRBJ2-4
clone size: -
V gene: TRBV9
D gene: -
CDR3 DNA: TGTGCCAGCAGCACCTGGGCTAGCCGAGGAAACATTCAGTACTTC
CDR3 protein: CASSTWASRGNIQYF

J gene: TRBJ1-1
clone size: -
V gene: TRBV5-1
D gene: TRBD1
CDR3 DNA: TGCGCCAGCAGCCCCGGGACAGCCCCCGGGGCTGAAGCTTTCTTT
CDR3 protein: CASSPGTAPGAEAFF

J gene: TRBJ2-2
clone size: -
V gene: TRBV9
D gene: TRBD1
CDR3 DNA: TGTGCCAGCAGCGTAGGGACAGGGGCCGCTCTCGACACCGGGGAGCTGTTTTTT
CDR3 protein: CASSVGTGAALDTGELFF

J gene: TRBJ2-7
clone size: -
V gene: TRBV6-2/TRBV6-3
D gene: TRBD1
CDR3 DNA: TGTGCCAGCAGCATCGGTCGAGGGGGCCACGAGCAGTACTTC
CDR3 protein: CASSIGRGGHEQYF

J gene: TRBJ2-1
clone size: hyperexpanded
V gene: TRBV9
D gene: TRBD2
CDR3 DNA: TGTGCCAGCAGCGTAGCTGGGACAGTAGCGGGAGTCTACAATGAGCAGTTCTTC
CDR3 protein: CASSVAGTVAGVYNEQFF

J gene: TRBJ2-1
clone size: -
V gene: TRBV7-2
D gene: -
CDR3 DNA: TGTGCCAGCAGCCGTCGGGAACCCTACAATGAGCAGTTCTTC
CDR3 protein: CASSRREPYNEQFF

J gene: TRBJ1-6
clone size: -
V gene: TRBV20-1
D gene: -
CDR3 DNA: TGCAGTGCTAGTCAGGCTGGTAATTATAATTCACCCCTCCACTTT
CDR3 protein: CSASQAGNYNSPLHF

J gene: TRBJ2-3
clone size: -
V gene: TRBV3-1/TRBV3-2
D gene: TRBD2
CDR3 DNA: TGTGCCAGCAGCCAAGACCTAGCGGGATTCACAGATACGCAGTATTTT
CDR3 protein: CASSQDLAGFTDTQYF

J gene: TRBJ2-6
clone size: -
V gene: TRBV5-5
D gene: TRBD1
CDR3 DNA: TGTGCCAGCAGCTTGTACCAGGGGACAGGGGGCCCTGGGGCCAACGTCCTGACTTTC
CDR3 protein: CASSLYQGTGGPGANVLTF

J gene: TRBJ1-1
clone size: -
V gene: TRBV28
D gene: -
CDR3 DNA: TGTGCCAGCAGTTTATGGTCTCTAGGGTGGGCAGGGGATGAAGCTTTCTTT
CDR3 protein: CASSLWSLGWAGDEAFF

J gene: TRBJ1-1
clone size: -
V gene: TRBV2
D gene: -
CDR3 DNA: TGTGCCAGCAGCGCAGGGAAAGAGCAGGAAGCTTTCTTT
CDR3 protein: CASSAGKEQEAFF

J gene: TRBJ1-5
clone size: -
V gene: TRBV5-1
D gene: -
CDR3 DNA: TGCGCCAGCAGCCCGGAACCGGGACTTTATATCAATCAGCCCCAGCATTTT
CDR3 protein: CASSPEPGLYINQPQHF

J gene: TRBJ2-1
clone size: -
V gene: TRBV5-1
D gene: -
CDR3 DNA: TGCGCCAGCAGCTTGGGGGCTGGAGGCCCAATCGACAATGAGCAGTTCTTC
CDR3 protein: CASSLGAGGPIDNEQFF

J gene: TRBJ2-1
clone size: -
V gene: TRBV5-1
D gene: -
CDR3 DNA: TGCGCCAGCAGCTTACTACACAATGAGCAGTTCTTC
CDR3 protein: CASSLLHNEQFF

J gene: TRBJ2-5
clone size: -
V gene: TRBV7-7
D gene: TRBD1
CDR3 DNA: TGTGCTAGCAGCTGGACAGGGGCCGTGCAAGAGACCCAGTACTTC
CDR3 protein: CASSWTGAVQETQYF

J gene: TRBJ2-3
clone size: -
V gene: TRBV10-3
D gene: -
CDR3 DNA: TGTGCCATCAGTGACCACAGGGTAGGGGACGGAGGCGATACGCAGTATTTT
CDR3 protein: CAISDHRVGDGGDTQYF

J gene: TRBJ2-7
clone size: -
V gene: TRBV11-2
D gene: TRBD2
CDR3 DNA: TGTGCCAGCAGCTTAGGGACTAGCGGGTCCAGCTCCTACGAGCAGTACTTC
CDR3 protein: CASSLGTSGSSSYEQYF

J gene: TRBJ2-1
clone size: -
V gene: TRBV6-5
D gene: -
CDR3 DNA: TGTGCCAGCAGTTGGGGGGGCGCGGGTAATGAGCAGTTCTTC
CDR3 protein: CASSWGGAGNEQFF

J gene: TRBJ1-2
clone size: few
V gene: TRBV3-1/TRBV3-2
D gene: TRBD1
CDR3 DNA: TGTGCCAGCAGCCAACCGGGACAGGAGGGCTATGGCTACACCTTC
CDR3 protein: CASSQPGQEGYGYTF

J gene: TRBJ2-3
clone size: -
V gene: TRBV21-1
D gene: -
CDR3 DNA: TGTGCCAGCAGCAAAAGGGACAGGACCCCTTCCCCTAGCACAGATACGCAGTATTTT
CDR3 protein: CASSKRDRTPSPSTDTQYF

J gene: TRBJ2-2
clone size: -
V gene: TRBV24-1
D gene: TRBD1
CDR3 DNA: TGTGCCACCAGTGATTTGGCGACAGGGGGCATGGGCACCGGGGAGCTGTTTTTT
CDR3 protein: CATSDLATGGMGTGELFF

J gene: TRBJ1-2
clone size: once
V gene: TRBV4-1
D gene: TRBD1
CDR3 DNA: TGCGCCAGCAGCCAAAAAGGGGGGACAGGAAACTATGGCTACACCTTC
CDR3 protein: CASSQKGGTGNYGYTF

J gene: TRBJ2-7
clone size: -
V gene: TRBV5-4
D gene: TRBD2
CDR3 DNA: TGTGCCAGCAGCTTCGGACTAGCCGGATACGAGCAGTACTTC
CDR3 protein: CASSFGLAGYEQYF

J gene: TRBJ2-5
clone size: -
V gene: TRBV9
D gene: TRBD2
CDR3 DNA: TGTGCCAGCAGCGTAGATACTAGCGGAATCGGGGAGACCCAGTACTTC
CDR3 protein: CASSVDTSGIGETQYF

J gene: TRBJ2-5
clone size: -
V gene: TRBV7-7
D gene: -
CDR3 DNA: TGTGCTAGCAGCTTAGCCAGTACAGGAGCCCAAGAGACCCAGTACTTC
CDR3 protein: CASSLASTGAQETQYF

J gene: TRBJ1-1
clone size: -
V gene: TRBV2
D gene: TRBD1
CDR3 DNA: TGTGCCAGCAGGAGGGCGCCAGGGGGCCAAAGTGAAGCTTTCTTT
CDR3 protein: CASRRAPGGQSEAFF

J gene: TRBJ1-4
clone size: -
V gene: TRBV27
D gene: -
CDR3 DNA: TGTGCCAGCGCCCCGTCGGGGGGCGCCAGGGAAAAACTGTTTTTT
CDR3 protein: CASAPSGGAREKLFF

J gene: TRBJ1-1
clone size: -
V gene: TRBV5-1
D gene: TRBD1
CDR3 DNA: TGCGCCAGCAAATGGACAGGGGACACTGAAGCTTTCTTT
CDR3 protein: CASKWTGDTEAFF

J gene: TRBJ2-7
clone size: -
V gene: TRBV4-3
D gene: TRBD1
CDR3 DNA: TGCGCCAGCAGCCAAGATGGTGGGACAGGGGAATACGAGCAGTACTTC
CDR3 protein: CASSQDGGTGEYEQYF

J gene: TRBJ2-1
clone size: -
V gene: TRBV5-1
D gene: TRBD1
CDR3 DNA: TGCGCCAGCAGGGACAGGGAGTACAATGAGCAGTTCTTC
CDR3 protein: CASRDREYNEQFF

J gene: TRBJ1-3
clone size: once
V gene: TRBV11-2
D gene: -
CDR3 DNA: TGTGCCAGCAGCTTAGGGGGGGGTACTGGAAACACCATATATTTT
CDR3 protein: CASSLGGGTGNTIYF

J gene: TRBJ1-5
clone size: -
V gene: TRBV15
D gene: TRBD1
CDR3 DNA: TGTGCCACCAGCAGCACACAGGGGAGGTGGAGCAATCAGCCCCAGCATTTT
CDR3 protein: CATSSTQGRWSNQPQHF

J gene: TRBJ2-7
clone size: -
V gene: TRBV5-1
D gene: TRBD1
CDR3 DNA: TGCGCCAGCAGCAAGACAGGGCACTCCTACGAGCAGTACTTC
CDR3 protein: CASSKTGHSYEQYF

J gene: TRBJ2-5
clone size: once
V gene: TRBV6-2/TRBV6-3
D gene: TRBD1
CDR3 DNA: TGTGCCAGCAGTTACGCAGGGGGCGCCGGGGGGACCCAGTACTTC
CDR3 protein: CASSYAGGAGGTQYF

J gene: TRBJ1-1
clone size: -
V gene: TRBV4-1
D gene: -
CDR3 DNA: TGCGCCAGCAGCCAAGCCGGGGTTGGCACTGAAGCTTTCTTT
CDR3 protein: CASSQAGVGTEAFF

J gene: TRBJ2-5
clone size: few
V gene: TRBV9
D gene: TRBD2
CDR3 DNA: TGTGCCAGCAGCCGTGGACCTGGGACTAGCGGGAGCGGAGAGACCCAGTACTTC
CDR3 protein: CASSRGPGTSGSGETQYF

J gene: TRBJ1-2
clone size: -
V gene: TRBV20-1
D gene: TRBD1
CDR3 DNA: TGCAGTGCACGGGACAGCTTAGGCTACACCTTC
CDR3 protein: CSARDSLGYTF

J gene: TRBJ2-3
clone size: -
V gene: TRBV7-3
D gene: TRBD2
CDR3 DNA: TGTGCCAGCAGCTTAACGGCGGGAGGTGGAGATACGCAGTATTTT
CDR3 protein: CASSLTAGGGDTQYF

J gene: TRBJ2-7
clone size: -
V gene: TRBV7-9
D gene: -
CDR3 DNA: TGTGCCAGCAGCCTAATACTGGCGACTCCTGTCTACGAGCAGTACTTC
CDR3 protein: CASSLILATPVYEQYF

J gene: TRBJ2-5
clone size: -
V gene: TRBV27
D gene: TRBD2
CDR3 DNA: TGTGCCGCAGGCGACGCGGGAGGTCTGGGAGAGACCCAGTACTTC
CDR3 protein: CAAGDAGGLGETQYF